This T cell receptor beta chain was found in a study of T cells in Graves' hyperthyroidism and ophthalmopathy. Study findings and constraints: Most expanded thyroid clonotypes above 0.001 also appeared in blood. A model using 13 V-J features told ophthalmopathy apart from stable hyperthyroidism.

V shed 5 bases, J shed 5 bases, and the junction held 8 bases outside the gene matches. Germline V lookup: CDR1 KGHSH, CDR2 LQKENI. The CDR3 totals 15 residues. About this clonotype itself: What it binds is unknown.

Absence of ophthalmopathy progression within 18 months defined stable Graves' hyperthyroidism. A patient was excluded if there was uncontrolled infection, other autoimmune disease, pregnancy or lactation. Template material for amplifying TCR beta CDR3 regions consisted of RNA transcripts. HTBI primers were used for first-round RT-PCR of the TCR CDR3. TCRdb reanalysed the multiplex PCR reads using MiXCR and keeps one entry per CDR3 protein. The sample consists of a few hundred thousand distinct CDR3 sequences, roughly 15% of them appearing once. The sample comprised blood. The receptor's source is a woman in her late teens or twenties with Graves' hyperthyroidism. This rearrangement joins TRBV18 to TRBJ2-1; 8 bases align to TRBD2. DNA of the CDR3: TGTGCCAGCTCAGGAGCCGGGAGGGAGGACAATGAGCAGTTCTTC. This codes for CASSGAGREDNEQFF.